One sample yielded the 2 T cell receptor beta chains listed below, sequenced in a study of a mutant IDH1 vaccine in newly diagnosed glioma. For these TCRs, the target antigens are not known. Only in-frame clones appear in the TCRdb table, and some are missing; sequencing was by immunoSEQ multiplex PCR. The sample shows some 46,000 clones, almost 95% of them seen only once. Sample time point: week 35, safety follow-up. Every vaccination contained 300 ug of the mutant IDH1 20-mer peptide and was paired with topical imiquimod. Source: PBMCs, taken from a glioma patient whose treatment included an IDH1 peptide vaccine. The source is a man aged 45 to 65 with glioma.

The chain is built from TRBV4-3 and TRBJ2-1, with TRBD2 matching over 9 bases. Trimming removed 1 base from V and 8 bases from J; junction bases left unmatched: 3. Germline CDR1 is LGHNA and CDR2 is YSLEER. CDR3 size: 14 residues. CDR3 DNA sequence: TGCGCCAGCAGCCAAGCAGCGGGGGGCGATGAGCAGTTCTTC. This gives the protein CASSQAAGGDEQFF.

The J gene is TRBJ2-7, the V gene TRBV5-1; 9 nucleotides match TRBD2. Germline V gene lookup returns CDR1 SGHRS and CDR2 YFSETQ. The CDR3 length is 19 residues. After removal of 2 bases from V and 0 bases from J, the junction contained 15 bases not matched to a gene. For the CDR3, the DNA is TGCGCCAGCAGCTTAACCCTAGGCAGAAGCGGGGGGAGCTCCTACGAGCAGTACTTC. Protein sequence: CASSLTLGRSGGSSYEQYF.